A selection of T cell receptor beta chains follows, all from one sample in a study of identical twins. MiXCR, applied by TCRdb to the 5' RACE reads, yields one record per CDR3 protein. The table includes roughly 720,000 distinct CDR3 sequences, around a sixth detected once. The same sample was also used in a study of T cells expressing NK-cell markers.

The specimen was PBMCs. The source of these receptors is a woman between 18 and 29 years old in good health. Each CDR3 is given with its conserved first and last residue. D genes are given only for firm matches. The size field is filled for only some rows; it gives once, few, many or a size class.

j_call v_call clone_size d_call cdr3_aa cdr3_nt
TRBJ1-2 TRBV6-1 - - CAARVGVSYGYTF TGTGCCGCCCGAGTAGGGGTTTCATATGGCTACACCTTC
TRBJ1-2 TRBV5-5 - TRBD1 CASSQITGAGGYTF TGTGCCAGCAGCCAGATCACAGGGGCTGGAGGCTACACCTTC
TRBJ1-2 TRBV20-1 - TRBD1 CSASPWTGAGYTF TGCAGTGCTAGTCCCTGGACAGGGGCCGGCTACACCTTC
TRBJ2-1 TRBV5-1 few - CASSLVAGTTGNEQFF TGCGCCAGCAGCTTGGTCGCGGGAACAACGGGCAATGAGCAGTTCTTC
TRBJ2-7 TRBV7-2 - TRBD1 CASRGQATGEQYF TGTGCCAGCCGGGGACAGGCGACGGGAGAGCAGTACTTC
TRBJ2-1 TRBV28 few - CASSSPAVESYNEQFF TGTGCCAGCAGTTCCCCCGCTGTGGAAAGCTACAATGAGCAGTTCTTC
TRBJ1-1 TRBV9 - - CASSAQWGAEAFF TGTGCCAGCAGCGCCCAATGGGGAGCTGAAGCTTTCTTT
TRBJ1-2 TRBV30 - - CAWSVGYGYTF TGTGCCTGGAGTGTGGGCTATGGCTACACCTTC
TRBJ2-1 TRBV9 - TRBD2 CASSVLRGSSYNEQFF TGTGCCAGCAGCGTATTGCGGGGGAGCTCCTACAATGAGCAGTTCTTC
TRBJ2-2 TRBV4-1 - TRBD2 CASSQAGLAGAITGELFF TGCGCCAGCAGCCAAGCCGGGCTAGCGGGGGCCATCACCGGGGAGCTGTTTTTT
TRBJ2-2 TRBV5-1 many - CASSLGSAVTGELFF TGCGCCAGCAGCTTGGGGTCAGCGGTGACCGGGGAGCTGTTTTTT
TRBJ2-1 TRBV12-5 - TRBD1 CASGLRTGRNEQFF TGTGCTAGTGGTTTACGGACAGGGCGAAATGAGCAGTTCTTC
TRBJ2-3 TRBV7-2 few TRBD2 CASRSDSGRFTDTQYF TGTGCCAGCAGATCCGATAGCGGGAGGTTCACAGATACGCAGTATTTT
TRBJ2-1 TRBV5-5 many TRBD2 CASSSLAANEQFF TGTGCCAGCAGCTCACTAGCGGCTAATGAGCAGTTCTTC
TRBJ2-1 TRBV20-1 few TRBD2 CSTRLARNNEQFF TGCAGTACCCGACTAGCGCGAAACAATGAGCAGTTCTTC
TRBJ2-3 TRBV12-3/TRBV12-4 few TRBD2 CASSLSGAITDTQYF TGTGCCAGCAGTTTAAGCGGGGCCATCACAGATACGCAGTATTTT
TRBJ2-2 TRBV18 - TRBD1 CASSQTGRKTGELFF TGTGCCAGCTCACAGACAGGGCGGAAGACCGGGGAGCTGTTTTTT
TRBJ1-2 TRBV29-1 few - CSGGTSSYGYTF TGCAGCGGGGGGACAAGCAGCTATGGCTACACCTTC
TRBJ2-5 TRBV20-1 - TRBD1 CSPKGQLKETQYF TGCAGTCCTAAGGGACAGCTGAAGGAGACCCAGTACTTC
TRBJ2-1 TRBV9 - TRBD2 CASSEHSGGALNEQFF TGTGCCAGCAGCGAGCATAGCGGGGGGGCGTTAAATGAGCAGTTCTTC
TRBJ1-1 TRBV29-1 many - CSVEDSTGFRAFF TGCAGCGTTGAAGACTCCACAGGGTTCCGAGCTTTCTTT
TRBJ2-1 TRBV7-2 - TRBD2 CASSSLAGPHNEQFF TGTGCCAGCAGCTCCCTAGCGGGGCCCCACAATGAGCAGTTCTTC
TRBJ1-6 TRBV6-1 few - CASSPPGLGGDNSPLHF TGTGCCAGCAGCCCCCCAGGGCTGGGAGGAGATAATTCACCCCTCCACTTT
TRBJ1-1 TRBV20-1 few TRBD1 CSASIQGTEAFF TGCAGTGCTAGTATACAGGGGACTGAAGCTTTCTTT
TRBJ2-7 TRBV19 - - CASSPAHSYEQYF TGTGCCAGTAGTCCTGCCCACTCCTACGAGCAGTACTTC
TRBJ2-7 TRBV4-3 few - CASSQDGLAWEQYF TGCGCCAGCAGCCAAGATGGGCTAGCGTGGGAGCAGTACTTC
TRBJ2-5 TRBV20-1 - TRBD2 CSAWTSGGLAEETQYF TGCAGTGCGTGGACTAGCGGGGGGCTCGCGGAGGAGACCCAGTACTTC
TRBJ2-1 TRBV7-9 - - CASSPPAAAVKGNEQFF TGTGCCAGCAGCCCCCCAGCAGCAGCGGTGAAGGGGAATGAGCAGTTCTTC
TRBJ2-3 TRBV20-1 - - CSAGPGTNEADTQYF TGCAGTGCCGGGCCCGGGACAAATGAGGCAGATACGCAGTATTTT
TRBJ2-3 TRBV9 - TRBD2 CASSVGSAGEEDTQYF TGTGCCAGCAGCGTAGGTTCGGCGGGAGAGGAAGATACGCAGTATTTT
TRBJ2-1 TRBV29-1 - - CSVVATKGSEQFF TGCAGCGTTGTAGCAACCAAGGGGAGTGAGCAGTTCTTC
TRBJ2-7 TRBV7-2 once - CASSWGSTSYEQYF TGTGCCAGCAGCTGGGGGAGTACCTCCTACGAGCAGTACTTC
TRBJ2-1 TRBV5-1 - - CASSLAGPVPSNEQFF TGCGCCAGCAGCTTGGCAGGACCAGTGCCTAGCAATGAGCAGTTCTTC
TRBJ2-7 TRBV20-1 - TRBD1 CSALPGQGDEQYF TGCAGTGCTTTACCGGGACAGGGTGACGAGCAGTACTTC
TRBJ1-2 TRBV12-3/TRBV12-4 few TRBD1 CASSYRTGGINGYTF TGTGCCAGCAGTTATCGGACAGGGGGAATTAATGGCTACACCTTC
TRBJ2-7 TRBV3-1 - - CASSQVGAGEGIIYEQYF TGTGCCAGCAGCCAAGTAGGAGCAGGGGAGGGTATCATCTACGAGCAGTACTTC
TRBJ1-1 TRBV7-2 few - CASSSHGRLNTEAFF TGTGCCAGCAGCTCACACGGACGGTTGAACACTGAAGCTTTCTTT
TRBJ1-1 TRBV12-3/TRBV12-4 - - CASSLAPTNTEAFF TGTGCCAGCAGTTTAGCGCCCACGAACACTGAAGCTTTCTTT
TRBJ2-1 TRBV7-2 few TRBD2 CASSLGTGGPVEQFF TGTGCCAGCAGCTTAGGGACGGGAGGGCCTGTTGAGCAGTTCTTC
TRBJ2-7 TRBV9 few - CASSAEDEQYF TGTGCCAGCAGCGCTGAGGACGAGCAGTACTTC
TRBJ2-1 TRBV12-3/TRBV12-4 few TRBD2 CASSWGLAGSDEQFF TGTGCCAGCAGCTGGGGACTAGCGGGAAGCGATGAGCAGTTCTTC
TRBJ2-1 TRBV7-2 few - CASSATGLLDNEQFF TGTGCCAGCAGCGCAACGGGTTTATTGGACAATGAGCAGTTCTTC
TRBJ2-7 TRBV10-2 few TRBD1 CASSAPGQTSYEQYF TGCGCCAGCAGTGCCCCGGGACAGACTTCGTACGAGCAGTACTTC
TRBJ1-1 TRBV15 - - CATSRDRVNTEAFF TGTGCCACCAGCAGAGACAGGGTCAACACTGAAGCTTTCTTT
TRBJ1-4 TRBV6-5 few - CASSYSGGSTNEKLFF TGTGCCAGCAGTTACTCAGGGGGATCAACTAATGAAAAACTGTTTTTT
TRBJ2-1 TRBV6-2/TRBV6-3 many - CASSYREYNEQFF TGTGCCAGCAGTTACCGGGAGTACAATGAGCAGTTCTTC
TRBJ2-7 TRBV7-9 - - CASSPKDRYYEQYF TGTGCCAGCAGCCCAAAGGACAGATACTACGAGCAGTACTTC
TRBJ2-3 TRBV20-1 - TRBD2 CSAESLAGAQDTQYF TGCAGTGCCGAGTCCCTAGCGGGGGCCCAAGATACGCAGTATTTT
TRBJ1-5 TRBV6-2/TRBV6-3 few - CASSPPQGSGQPQHF TGTGCCAGCAGTCCACCCCAGGGTTCGGGGCAGCCCCAGCATTTT
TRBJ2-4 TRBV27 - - CASSTQAKNIQYF TGTGCCAGCAGTACCCAAGCCAAAAACATTCAGTACTTC
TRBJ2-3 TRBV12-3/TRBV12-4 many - CASSPGTGSDTQYF TGTGCCAGCAGTCCGGGGACTGGCTCAGATACGCAGTATTTT
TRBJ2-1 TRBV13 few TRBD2 CASSQSPGLAGGPNEQFF TGTGCCAGCAGCCAGTCGCCGGGACTAGCGGGAGGGCCGAATGAGCAGTTCTTC
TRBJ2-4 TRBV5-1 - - CASSSPPKNIQYF TGCGCCAGCAGCTCCCCCCCCAAAAACATTCAGTACTTC
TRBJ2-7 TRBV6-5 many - CASSYQMIRGVTYEQYF TGTGCCAGCAGTTATCAGATGATCAGGGGAGTAACCTACGAGCAGTACTTC